This entry features one T cell receptor (beta chain) sequence. The data belong to a study of cytomegalovirus exposure and HLA in healthy donors. PCR employed 60 Vbeta and 13 Jbeta primers. Profiling relied on immunoSEQ multiplex PCR, and the TCRdb table lists in-frame clones only, not all of them. The sample has around 200,000 clones. The germline V and J ends were trimmed by 2 bases and 4 bases, with 12 bases remaining between them. The germline gives CDR1 MNHNS, CDR2 SASEGT. This CDR3 contains 15 residues. The chain joins TRBV6-1 to TRBJ2-1, with D possibly matching TRBD2 (7 bases). This clonotype was obtained from a woman younger than 35 in good health and CMV-seropositive. What was sequenced was PBMCs. The CDR3 region is CASSEMGGGYNEQFF. The CDR3 DNA reads TGTGCCAGCAGTGAAATGGGAGGGGGGTACAATGAGCAGTTCTTC.